The next 11 T cell receptor beta chains were all read from a single sample in a study of vaccination and CD4 T cells after COVID-19. Treatment reported: approximately 11-day PBMC culture with coronavirus spike peptide pools or control peptides (ViraFEST assay). Which antigens these TCRs recognize remains unknown. With the Oncomine TCR Beta short-read assay, DNA from cultured CD4+ T cells was sequenced. TCRdb used MiXCR to reprocess the PCR reads, holding one entry per CDR3 protein. The sample includes more than 4,000 distinct CDR3 sequences, around 45% of them seen just once. What was sequenced was CD4+ T cells from blood, cultured in vitro. These receptor sequences come from a human donor who had recovered from COVID-19.

A few counts support this clonotype. This chain uses TRBV20-1 with TRBJ2-7; tentatively, D is TRBD1 (7 bases). The CDR3 has 16 residues. Trimming stripped 1 base from V and 5 bases from J, with 21 bases between. Germline values: CDR1 DFQATT, CDR2 SNEGSKA (reference sequence). The CDR3 nucleotides are TGCAGTGCTAGAGGAGGTTCAAGACAGGGAGGTAACGAGCAGTACTTC. Translation gives CSARGGSRQGGNEQYF.

This clonotype was counted between two and nine times. This chain links TRBV21-1 with TRBJ1-2; the DNA was not compared with TRBD1, the D call given in the table. TRBV21-1 is a recognized pseudogene. CDR3 size: 17 residues. In nucleotides, the CDR3 is TGTGCCAGCAGCAGCCCCTCCCCGGGACAGGGTTGCTCTGGCTACACCTTC. Encoded protein: CASSSPSPGQGCSGYTF.

This clonotype was seen more than once but under ten times. The chain is built from TRBV15 and TRBJ1-2, with 8 positions matching TRBD1. The CDR3 contains 14 residues. Germline CDR1 reads LNHNV; CDR2 reads YYDKDF (reference sequence). V gave up 3 bases and J gave up 4 bases; unmatched junction bases: 4. The CDR3 sequence: CATSRTGEAYGYTF. The CDR3 coding sequence is TGTGCCACCAGCAGGACAGGGGAAGCCTATGGCTACACCTTC. Together with reference TRBV15 and TRBJ1-2, the CDR3 gives the full variable domain: DAMVIQNPRYQVTQFGKPVTLSCSQTLNHNVMYWYQQKSSQAPKLLFHYYDKDFNNEADTPDNFQSRRPNTSFCFLDIRSPGLGDTAMYLCATSRTGEAYGYTFGSGTRLTVV.

The chain uses TRBV11-2 and TRBJ2-2, with 9 bases aligning to TRBD1. The CDR3 has 14 amino acids. Germline lookup yields CDR1 SGHAT and CDR2 FQNNGV. The J segment lost 6 bases and the V segment lost 6 bases, leaving 5 bases of the junction unmatched. CDR3 in DNA: TGTGCCAGCAGTATGACAGGGGGTGCCGGGGAGCTGTTTTTT. Its protein product is CASSMTGGAGELFF. Full variable domain (remainder filled in from reference TRBV11-2 and TRBJ2-2): EAGVAQSPRYKIIEKRQSVAFWCNPISGHATLYWYQQILGQGPKLLIQFQNNGVVDDSQLPKDRFSAERLKGVDSTLKIQPAKLEDSAVYLCASSMTGGAGELFFGEGSRLTVL.

This clonotype was detected only a few times. This chain links TRBV6-5 with TRBJ1-2; D is possibly TRBD1 (6 bases). V shed 6 bases and J shed 4 bases, with 15 bases lying between them. This CDR3 has 14 residues. CDR1 is MNHEY and CDR2 is SVGAGI in the germline V gene. CDR3 in amino acids: CASSYDRPPYGYTF. As DNA, the CDR3 is TGTGCCAGCAGCTACGACAGGCCCCCCTATGGCTACACCTTC.

V gene TRBV28 combines with J gene TRBJ1-5; TRBD1 is a possible D gene (5 bases). The germline gives CDR1 MDHEN, CDR2 SYDVKM. The CDR3 has 13 amino acids. V was trimmed by 5 bases and J by 2 bases, leaving 7 bases between them. The chain's CDR3 is CASSGGGNQPQHF. Written as DNA, the CDR3 is TGTGCCAGCAGTGGAGGGGGCAATCAGCCCCAGCATTTT.

In nucleotides, the CDR3 is TGTGCCAGCAGCTTAGTTGGGGGGATGCAATCACCCCTCCACTTT. Amino acid sequence: CASSLVGGMQSPLHF. The rearrangement joins TRBV7-9 to TRBJ1-6; tentative D call: TRBD1 (5 bases). Germline-derived CDR1 and CDR2 are SEHNR and FQNEAQ (reference sequence). V was shortened by 1 base and J by 10 bases, with 14 bases between the two germline ends. This CDR3 is 15 amino acids long.

The V call is TRBV6-1, the J call TRBJ2-1, with D possibly being TRBD2 (6 bases). The CDR3 runs to 15 residues. In germline, CDR1 is MNHNS, CDR2 SASEGT. V was cut by 5 bases and J by 4 bases, with 15 bases left in between. The CDR3 spells CASSPHGGGYNEQFF. DNA of the CDR3: TGTGCCAGCAGTCCACACGGTGGGGGGTACAATGAGCAGTTCTTC.

The chain links TRBV5-6 to TRBJ2-3; TRBD2 matches 7 bases. V was pared by 0 bases and J by 4 bases, with 2 bases of the junction left unmatched. CDR1 is SGHDT and CDR2 is YYEEEE in the germline V gene. The length of the CDR3 is 14 residues. CDR3 region: CASSLGGGPDTQYF. The CDR3 nucleotides read TGTGCCAGCAGCTTGGGCGGGGGACCAGATACGCAGTATTTT.

The chain has TRBV6-5 and TRBJ2-7; D unresolved. This CDR3 comprises 19 residues. V dropped 4 bases and J dropped 2 bases, with 27 bases sitting between them. Per the germline V gene, CDR1 is MNHEY and CDR2 is SVGAGI. CDR3 coding DNA: TGTGCCAGCAGTTCCTATCAAAAATCTCTAGGGCGGACCCCCTACGAGCAGTACTTC. Amino acids: CASSSYQKSLGRTPYEQYF.

This clonotype is large by share. The V and J genes are TRBV11-3 and TRBJ2-2; 7 nucleotides line up with TRBD1. The ends lost 4 bases at V and 8 bases at J; junction bases unmatched: 7. The CDR3 contains 14 residues. Per germline, CDR1 SGHNT and CDR2 YENEEA. The CDR3 DNA follows: TGTGCCAGCAGCTCGGGGACAGTCTTGGGGGAGCTGTTTTTT. It specifies CASSSGTVLGELFF.